The clone carrying this T cell receptor (beta chain) was seen once. Profiled with immunoSEQ multiplex PCR; TCRdb holds only in-frame clones, not every one. In the table there are 350,000 or so clones, approximately 89% of which are singletons. The CDR3 length is 16 residues. J lost 3 bases, V lost 2 bases, and 6 bases had no gene match. Germline V CDR1 and CDR2: MNHEY, SVGAGI. The sample comes from a study of blood T cell repertoires in COVID-19. Sequencing used peripheral blood. This TCR came from a woman aged 60 to 75 with COVID-19, enrolled during active disease. The chain is built from TRBV6-5 and TRBJ2-2; 7 positions match TRBD2. This chain's CDR3 is CASSYGGGDYTGELFF. The CDR3 DNA follows: TGTGCCAGCAGTTACGGGGGGGGAGATTACACCGGGGAGCTGTTTTTT.